The 8 T cell receptor beta chains presented below share a single source sample, sequenced in a study of CD8+CD57+ T cells in acquired aplastic anemia. Patients who underwent sequencing had shown CD8+CD57+ cell expansion by flow cytometry. Profiling that covered TCR beta VDJ and CDR3 relied on genomic DNA as its template. TCRdb called the reads again in MiXCR, with one record for every CDR3 protein. The repertoire holds roughly 250,000 distinct CDR3 sequences, with more than 40% as singletons. Sequencing input: sorted CD4+, CD8+, or CD8+CD57+ T cells (not recorded which) from PBMCs. The receptors come from a human donor with aplastic anemia.

With regard to this clonotype: At one boundary the junction diverges from the germline segment, which might be a read error. The chain is built from TRBV5-1 and TRBJ1-2; D ambiguous. The CDR3 is made up of 16 amino acids. Germline V gene lookup returns CDR1 SGHRS and CDR2 YFSETQ. The CDR3 coding sequence is TGTGCCAGCAGCCCCTACCCGGAGGCTTCAAACTGTGGCTACACCTTC. Its protein product is CASSPYPEASNCGYTF.

V is TRBV19 and J is TRBJ2-1; possibly TRBD2 for D (6 bases). V was cut by 8 bases and J by 4 bases, with 15 bases left in between. The CDR3 loop spans 14 amino acids. Germline V gene sequence: CDR1 LNHDA, CDR2 SQIVND (reference sequence). CDR3 sequence (DNA): TGTGCCAGTTTGGACTACGTTATTTACAATGAGCAGTTCTTC. This codes for CASLDYVIYNEQFF.

This clonotype was detected many times. The junction and the germline gene differ at one end; a read error may be behind it. This rearrangement joins TRBV20-1 to TRBJ1-2, with D unclear. Germline lookup yields CDR1 DFQATT and CDR2 SNEGSKA (reference sequence). The CDR3 sequence is 14 residues long. CDR3 residues: CSANDRFLNDGYTF. The CDR3 DNA follows: TGCAGTGCTAACGACCGATTTCTTAACGATGGCTACACCTTC.

V is TRBV5-5 and J is TRBJ2-7; TRBD1 matches at 10 bases. The CDR3 is 12 residues long. V lost 5 bases, J lost 7 bases, and 3 bases stayed unmatched. Germline V gives CDR1 SGHKS, CDR2 YYEKEE (reference sequence). CDR3 DNA sequence: TGTGCCAGCAGACGGACAGGGGGTGAGCAGTACTTC. It yields the protein CASRRTGGEQYF.

The chain joins TRBV20-1 to TRBJ1-4, with D possibly being TRBD1 (6 bases). CDR3 length equals 14 residues. CDR1 is DFQATT, CDR2 SNEGSKA, per germline (reference sequence). V was shortened by 6 bases and J by 4 bases, with 15 bases between the two germline ends. The CDR3 nucleotides are TGCAGTGCGGATAAAGGGGGGGTTAATGAAAAACTGTTTTTT. Translation: CSADKGGVNEKLFF.

This clonotype was observed a handful of times. The rearrangement uses TRBV7-2 and TRBJ2-7; D is uncertain. The CDR3 is made up of 13 amino acids. Germline CDR1 and CDR2: SGHTA and FQGNSA. V lost 6 bases to trimming and J lost 0 bases, with 9 bases between them. The CDR3 nucleotides read TGTGCCAGCAGTCGGGCGAGCTCCTACGAGCAGTACTTC. Protein product: CASSRASSYEQYF.

This clonotype showed up many times. J is TRBJ1-1 and V is TRBV12-3 or TRBV12-4, with 9 nucleotides matching TRBD1. The ends lost 7 bases at V and 5 bases at J; junction bases unmatched: 5. The CDR3 totals 13 residues. The CDR3 protein is CASIGQGRTEAFF. The CDR3 nucleotides read TGTGCCAGCATCGGACAGGGGAGGACTGAAGCTTTCTTT.

This clonotype was counted at least ten times. CDR3 bases: TGTGCCAGCAGCCAGAGCAGGGAGTGGGGCACTGAAGCTTTCTTT. Encoded protein: CASSQSREWGTEAFF. This chain uses TRBV14 with TRBJ1-1; tentative D call: TRBD1 (5 bases). The CDR3 spans 15 residues. Trimming removed 3 bases at V and 4 bases at J, with 15 bases between. Germline CDR1 reads SGHDN; CDR2 reads FVKESK.